This TCR beta chain was sequenced during a study of cytomegalovirus exposure and HLA in healthy donors. Points from the study as a whole: Owing to their indistinguishability, certain V segments, notably TRBV6-2 and TRBV6-3, were excluded. The presence/absence work took it that sequencing depth was about the same across donors. Diagnosis of cytomegalovirus status made by the classifier reportedly showed high specificity and sensitivity. Data from an earlier analysis indicated that most TCR beta V segments were productive either about 87% or about 30% of the time.

As to this clone: Its cognate antigen is unknown.

This CDR3 spans 15 amino acids. Trimming took 0 bases from V and 9 from J, leaving 13 bases between them. CDR1 and CDR2 (germline): SGDLS, YYNGEE. The PCR used 60 Vbeta and 13 Jbeta primers. Sequenced by immunoSEQ multiplex PCR; TCRdb stores in-frame clones only, minus some. The table shows approximately 140,000 clones, with about 79% occurring only once. The chain uses TRBV9 and TRBJ1-6; D is possibly TRBD1 (6 bases). The receptor was isolated from a male donor in good health and CMV-seronegative. The source material was PBMCs. CDR3 DNA sequence: TGTGCCAGCAGCGTAGGGGACAACGAACGTTCACCCCTCCACTTT. Its translation: CASSVGDNERSPLHF.